The clone carrying this T cell receptor beta chain is a singleton in its sample. This sample was included in a study of T cells after yellow fever vaccination. Synthesis of TCR cDNA relied on 5'RACE template switching, which attached a universal primer site and UMIs. A single record per CDR3 protein comes from TCRdb applying MiXCR to the 5' RACE reads. The sample lists roughly 330,000 distinct CDR3 sequences, about 4% occurring once. CDR1 and CDR2 (germline): SEHNR, FQNEAQ (reference sequence). Trimming took off 5 bases at V and 10 bases at J, with 13 bases between the two ends. The CDR3 runs 12 residues.

The TCR was taken from a man aged 18 to 30 who received the YFV17D yellow fever vaccine. The material sequenced was PBMCs, taken 5 days after the yellow fever booster vaccination. V usage is TRBV7-9 and J usage is TRBJ2-3; a possible D gene is TRBD1 (7 bases). CDR3 nucleotide sequence: TGTGCCAGCAGCCAGGGGGGAATCGCGCAGTATTTT. Protein: CASSQGGIAQYF. Complete variable domain (other parts from reference TRBV7-9 and TRBJ2-3): DTGVSQNPRHKITKRGQNVTFRCDPISEHNRLYWYRQTLGQGPEFLTYFQNEAQLEKSRLLSDRFSAERPKGSFSTLEIQRTEQGDSAMYLCASSQGGIAQYFGPGTRLTVL.